The present T cell receptor (beta chain) was sequenced within a study of T cells in localized non-small cell lung cancer. Whole-study results and caveats: Without multi-region sequencing, intratumor heterogeneity could not be excluded.

This CDR3 spans 13 amino acids. The germline gives CDR1 SNHLY, CDR2 FYNNEI. V was clipped by 4 bases and J by 7 bases; unmatched bases: 1. A word on this clone: Its antigen is not known.

The table came from immunoSEQ multiplex PCR; TCRdb's copy has only in-frame clones and leaves some out. The data hold tens of thousands of clones, with around 93% observed a single time. The sequence derives from a female donor over 55 with stage I lung adenocarcinoma. Sequencing used peripheral blood, obtained before any cancer treatment. The V and J genes are TRBV2 and TRBJ1-4; 9 bases agree with TRBD1. CDR3 DNA: TGTGCCAGCAGTGGGACAGGGGTTGAAAAACTGTTTTTT. This translates into CASSGTGVEKLFF.